Listed here are 10 T cell receptor beta chains from one sample, sequenced in a study of prognosis after radiotherapy for stage I lung cancer. The genomic DNA TCR beta CDR3 region underwent two rounds of multiplex PCR. Primers specific to each TRBV and TRBJ gene were used in first-round PCR. MiXCR, run by TCRdb on the multiplex PCR reads, gives a single entry per CDR3 protein. The sample yields roughly 20,000 distinct CDR3 sequences, about 60% seen once. Sequencing was performed on PBMCs, taken before or after stereotactic body radiation therapy (not recorded which). These receptors were taken from a donor at least 50 years old with non-small cell lung cancer.

Of note for this clonotype: Its ends do not fully match the called genes, so a read error is possible. This chain uses TRBV2 with TRBJ1-4, with D unresolved. Germline loops: CDR1 SNHLY, CDR2 FYNNEI. CDR3 length: 14 residues. The CDR3 spells CASSDRSANGKLFF. In DNA, the CDR3 is TGTGCCAGCAGTGACAGGAGTGCTAATGGAAAACTGTTTTTT.

The V call is TRBV28, the J call TRBJ2-1, with 13 positions matching TRBD2. J gave up 8 bases and V 6 bases, and 4 bases lay outside the gene matches. Germline assignment: CDR1 MDHEN and CDR2 SYDVKM. The CDR3 is 14 amino acids. CDR3 region: CASSELAGGYEQFF. CDR3 sequence (DNA): TGTGCCAGCAGCGAACTAGCGGGAGGGTATGAGCAGTTCTTC.

Remarks on this clonotype: Given a far larger clone just one base away, this is likely a sequencing read error. The chain carries TRBV2 and TRBJ1-6; D gene uncertain. Germline V gene sequence: CDR1 SNHLY, CDR2 FYNNEI. The CDR3 spans 14 residues. The V end lost 3 bases, the J end lost 10 bases, and 13 bases lay between the germline ends. CDR3 sequence reads: CASSEGPLGSPLHF. CDR3 bases: TGTGCCAGCAGTGAGGGCCCCTTAGGCTCACCCCTCCACTTT.

The V and J genes are TRBV5-1 and TRBJ2-5, with 12 bases lining up with TRBD2. The CDR3 spans 14 residues. The germline V gene has CDR1 SGHRS and CDR2 YFSETQ. V lost 3 bases to trimming and J lost 8 bases; unmatched junction nucleotides: 5. The CDR3 sequence is CASSSTSGSDTQYF. CDR3 in DNA: TGCGCCAGCAGCTCGACTAGCGGGAGTGATACCCAGTACTTC.

With regard to this clonotype: One end of the junction fails to match germline, which may point to a read error. The rearrangement links TRBV6-1 to TRBJ2-7; unclear D gene. The length of the CDR3 is 14 residues. In germline, CDR1 is MNHNS, CDR2 SASEGT. The CDR3: CASIEGGAHYEQYF. In DNA form, the CDR3 reads TGTGCCAGCATTGAAGGCGGAGCCCATTACGAGCAGTACTTC.

This clonotype was found many times. This chain joins TRBV9 and TRBJ2-3; no firm D call. The V end was cut by 0 bases, the J end by 2 bases, with 10 bases between. CDR1 SGDLS and CDR2 YYNGEE come from the germline V gene. CDR3 size: 15 residues. CDR3 loop: CASSVAAADTDTQYF. CDR3 in DNA: TGTGCCAGCAGCGTAGCGGCAGCAGACACAGATACGCAGTATTTT.

Regarding this clonotype: A far larger clone is only one base removed, so a read error is likely. This chain links TRBV6-5 with TRBJ1-2, with D possibly matching TRBD1 (5 bases). This CDR3 has 15 amino acids. Trimming cost V 5 bases and J 0 bases, with 13 bases left between them. The germline V gene encodes CDR1 MNHEY and CDR2 SVGAGI. CDR3: CASSHRDLANYGYTF. DNA for the CDR3: TGTGCCAGCAGTCATCGGGACCTCGCTAACTATGGCTACACCTTC.

This clonotype was seen repeatedly, ten times or more. V gene TRBV15 combines with J gene TRBJ2-7; 12 nucleotides agree with TRBD2. After removal of 0 bases from V and 0 bases from J, the junction contained 6 bases not matched to a gene. This CDR3 is 18 amino acids long. CDR1 and CDR2 from the germline V gene are LNHNV and YYDKDF (reference sequence). CDR3 DNA sequence: TGTGCCACCAGCAGAGATGGACTAGCGGGATACGGCTCCTACGAGCAGTACTTC. Protein sequence: CATSRDGLAGYGSYEQYF.

With respect to this clonotype: Given a far larger clone just one base away, this is likely a sequencing read error. The chain has TRBV2 and TRBJ2-1; D is possibly TRBD1 (5 bases). Germline CDR1 and CDR2: SNHLY and FYNNEI. Trimming stripped 7 bases from V and 6 bases from J, with 10 bases between. This CDR3 contains 12 residues. The CDR3 here is CASISRGNEQFF. The CDR3 DNA follows: TGTGCCAGCATCTCTAGGGGCAATGAGCAGTTCTTC.

As for this clonotype: Here the CDR3 omits its conserved ending phenylalanine or tryptophan, so a read error is the likely source. This sequence joins TRBV12-3 or TRBV12-4 and TRBJ2-6; D possibly corresponds to TRBD2 (6 bases). The CDR3 covers 16 residues. CDR3: CASSGGATPGVNVLTS. The CDR3 DNA follows: TGTGCCAGCAGTGGCGGGGCAACCCCTGGGGTCAACGTCCTGACTTCC.